These T cell receptor beta chains were read from a single sample in a study of blood T cell repertoires in COVID-19. Clones were read by immunoSEQ multiplex PCR, and TCRdb kept only the in-frame ones, dropping some. The table includes about 190,000 clones, around 79% detected once. The sequencing input was peripheral blood. The receptor source for this set is a man aged 45 to 65 who had recovered from COVID-19. CDR3s leave out the opening cysteine and the closing phenylalanine or tryptophan. Each record gives: V gene, J gene, CDR3 protein.

>TRBV28|TRBJ2-1
ASSSRTPSGEGGNEQF
>TRBV4-1|TRBJ1-2
ASSQEVGQGQPNYGYT
>TRBV24-1|TRBJ2-2
ATSDFGTSGGNTGELF
>TRBV28|TRBJ1-5
ASSPLNRGQDQPQH
>TRBV19|TRBJ2-2
ASSRLGWIAGANTGELF
>TRBV7-2|TRBJ2-7
ASSLGPSGTLSYEQY
>TRBV6-1|TRBJ1-2
ASSEALPGTGFLNYGYT
>TRBV7-9|TRBJ2-5
ASSFLRLAGGPDQETQY
>TRBV30|TRBJ2-2
AWSAGQGNTGELF
>TRBV7-9|TRBJ2-5
ASSFDLAGETQY
>TRBV3-1/TRBV3-2|TRBJ2-2
ASSQQTSTGEDPGELF
>TRBV30|TRBJ1-6
AWSVPWDRGSSPLH
>TRBV6-5|TRBJ1-3
ASEEWGRGNTIY
>TRBV7-3|TRBJ2-5
ASSLTSMSGRGETQY
>TRBV6-5|TRBJ2-7
ASMRGPYEQY
>TRBV5-4|TRBJ2-1
ASSLVRTGTSGDNEQF
>TRBV27|TRBJ2-2
ASSLVGMNTGELF
>TRBV30|TRBJ1-5
AWSAVASNQPQH
>TRBV7-3|TRBJ2-1
ASSTLAGATWGEQF
>TRBV9|TRBJ2-3
ASSVEEGGLAGGPSSTDTQY
>TRBV4-2|TRBJ2-7
ASSQGGTGLKYEQY
>TRBV15|TRBJ2-7
ATSRAAVVNEQY
>TRBV7-9|TRBJ2-7
ASSLDLGQGYEQY
>TRBV11-2|TRBJ2-7
ASSIPSGSSYEQY
>TRBV7-3|TRBJ2-5
ASSLTGLAYETQY
>TRBV2|TRBJ1-2
ASSDGGGGYT
>TRBV5-6|TRBJ2-5
ASRQWGRETQY
>TRBV15|TRBJ2-5
ATSIQIQETQY
>TRBV29-1|TRBJ2-1
SVEETSGRQF
>TRBV29-1|TRBJ1-3
SVEEVPGAGNTIY
>TRBV25-1|TRBJ2-7
ASSDAGNLLEQY
>TRBV5-1|TRBJ2-7
ASIDPGTRGKQY
>TRBV19|TRBJ2-4
ASSIPGGDAKNIQY
>TRBV7-9|TRBJ1-2
ASSPGQVTNYGYT
>TRBV18|TRBJ2-2
ASSPDSLGELF
>TRBV3-1/TRBV3-2|TRBJ2-1
ASSQTSGRYEQF
>TRBV20-1|TRBJ2-1
SASDQRVSYNEQF
>TRBV7-9|TRBJ1-5
ASSSTGGGQPQH
>TRBV19|TRBJ1-5
ASSQNPGTGNQPQH
>TRBV7-3|TRBJ2-1
ASSLDNSYNEQF